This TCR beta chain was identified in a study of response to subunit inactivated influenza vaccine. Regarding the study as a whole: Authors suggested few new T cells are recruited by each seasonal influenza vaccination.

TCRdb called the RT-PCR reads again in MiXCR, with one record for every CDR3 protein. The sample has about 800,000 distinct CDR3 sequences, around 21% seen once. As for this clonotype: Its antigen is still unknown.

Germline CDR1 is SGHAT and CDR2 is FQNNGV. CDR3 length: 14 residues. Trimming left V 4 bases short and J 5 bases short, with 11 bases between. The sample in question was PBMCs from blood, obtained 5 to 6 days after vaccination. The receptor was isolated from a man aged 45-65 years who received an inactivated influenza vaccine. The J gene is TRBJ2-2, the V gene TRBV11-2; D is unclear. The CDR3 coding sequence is TGTGCCAGCAGCTCCCCAAGCTGGACCGGGGAGCTGTTTTTT. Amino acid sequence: CASSSPSWTGELFF.